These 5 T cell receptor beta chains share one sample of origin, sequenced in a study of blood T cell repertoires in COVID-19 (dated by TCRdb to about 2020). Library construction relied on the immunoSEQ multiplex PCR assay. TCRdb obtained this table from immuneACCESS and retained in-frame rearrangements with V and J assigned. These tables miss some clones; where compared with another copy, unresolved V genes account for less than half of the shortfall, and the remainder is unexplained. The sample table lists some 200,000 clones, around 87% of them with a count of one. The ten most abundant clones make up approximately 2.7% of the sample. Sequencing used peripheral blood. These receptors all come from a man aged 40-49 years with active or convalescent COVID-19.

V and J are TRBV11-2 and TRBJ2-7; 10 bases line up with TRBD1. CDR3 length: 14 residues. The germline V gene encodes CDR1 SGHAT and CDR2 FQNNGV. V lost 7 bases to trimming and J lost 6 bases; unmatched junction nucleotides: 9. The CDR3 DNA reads TGTGCCAGCACCGCAAGGGGACAGGGGAGCGAGCAGTACTTC. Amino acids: CASTARGQGSEQYF.

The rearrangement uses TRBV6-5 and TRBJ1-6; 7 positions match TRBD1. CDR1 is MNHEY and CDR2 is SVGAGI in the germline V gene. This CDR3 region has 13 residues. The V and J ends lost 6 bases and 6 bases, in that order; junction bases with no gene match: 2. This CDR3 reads CASRDRVNSPLHF. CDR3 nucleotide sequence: TGTGCCAGCAGAGACAGGGTTAATTCACCCCTCCACTTT.

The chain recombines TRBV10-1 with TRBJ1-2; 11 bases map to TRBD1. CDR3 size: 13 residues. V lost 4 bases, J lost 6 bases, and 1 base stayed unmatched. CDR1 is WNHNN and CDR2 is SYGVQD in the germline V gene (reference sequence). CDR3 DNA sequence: TGCGCCAGCAGTGCGGGACAGGGGGATGGCTACACCTTC. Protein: CASSAGQGDGYTF.

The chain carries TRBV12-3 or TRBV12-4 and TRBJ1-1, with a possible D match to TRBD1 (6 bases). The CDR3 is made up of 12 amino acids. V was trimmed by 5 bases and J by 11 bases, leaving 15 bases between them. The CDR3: CASSPGAGMAFF. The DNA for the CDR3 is TGTGCCAGCAGTCCAGGGGCAGGGATGGCTTTCTTT.

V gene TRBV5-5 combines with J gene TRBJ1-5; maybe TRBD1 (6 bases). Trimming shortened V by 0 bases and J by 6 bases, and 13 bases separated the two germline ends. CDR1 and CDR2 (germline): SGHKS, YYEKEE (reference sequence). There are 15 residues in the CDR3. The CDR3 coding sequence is TGTGCCAGCAGCTTGGAGGGGGGGATTAGTCAGCCCCAGCATTTT. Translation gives CASSLEGGISQPQHF.